This T cell receptor (beta chain) was sequenced during a study of blood T cell repertoires in COVID-19 (dated by TCRdb to 2020 to 2022). Study-level background: Samples from collaborators originated in the United States, Italy and Spain and spanned both the acute and convalescent phases of COVID-19. A freely available public database, intended as a resource for researchers studying the immune response to SARS-CoV-2, is where the repertoires were released. Where available, HLA class I and class II types were taken from metadata supplied by the sample provider and were not determined by assay-based typing. Subjects who had been exposed to COVID-19, were actively infected with it, or had recovered from it provided the deeply sampled blood TCRbeta repertoires that made up the dataset. The prospective study material was composed of cDNA or gDNA derived from T cells, B-cell-depleted T cells, or PBMCs. The sample metadata nearly always contained a de-identified subject ID, COVID-19 status, age in years and sex. The samples were drawn from two sources: the first 160 participants of the ongoing ImmuneRACE study, and 1,000 to 1,500 subjects contributed by 6 global collaborators. The full study reports these points: The quantity of clinical and demographic metadata differed by source and by participant and was supplied without curation.

TCRbeta CDR3 regions were amplified from genomic DNA by means of the immunoSEQ Assay, a bias-controlled multiplex PCR. Concerning the study's data processing: Within the assay, amplification of reference gene primers was used to estimate how many nucleated cells each sample contained. Sequence reads were collapsed and filtered to measure the absolute abundance of every unique TCRbeta CDR3 rearrangement. For each sample, productive Simpson clonality was calculated as the square root of Simpson's diversity index across productive rearrangements. TCRdb's version of the immuneACCESS table is confined to in-frame rearrangements and falls short of the full clone set. An unresolved V gene accounts for under half of the shortfall where checked; the remainder is of unknown origin. V, J and clone size are taken as reported in that table, and D and trimming were inferred from the DNA itself. This sample has more than 95,000 clones in its table, and 80% to 90% of those were observed once. The biggest ten clones account for less than 4.5% of the sample.

CDR1 and CDR2 were assigned from the germline V gene as SGDLS and YYNGEE. Deletion took 4 bases off V and 3 bases off J, with a span of 11 bases between the germline ends. The CDR3, from cysteine to phenylalanine, totals 13 residues. The sequence is cut down to CDR3 DNA, 39 bases in frame from base 1. This clone was seen once. This receptor's antigen is unknown. Base quality data are lacking; no much larger clone is found one base away. Each collaborating institution followed its own protocols to collect whole blood in K2EDTA tubes. For TCRbeta analysis, collaborators shipped samples as frozen whole blood, isolated PBMCs, or DNA extracted from either of those sample types.

The chain is encoded by TRBV9 joined to TRBJ2-7, and the D gene may be TRBD1, 5 bases matching. This TCR derives from a human donor in a cohort sampled during active COVID-19. The sample consisted of peripheral blood. For the CDR3, the sequence is CASSHQGGYEQYF. The DNA sequence is TGTGCCAGCAGCCACCAGGGCGGCTACGAGCAGTACTTC.